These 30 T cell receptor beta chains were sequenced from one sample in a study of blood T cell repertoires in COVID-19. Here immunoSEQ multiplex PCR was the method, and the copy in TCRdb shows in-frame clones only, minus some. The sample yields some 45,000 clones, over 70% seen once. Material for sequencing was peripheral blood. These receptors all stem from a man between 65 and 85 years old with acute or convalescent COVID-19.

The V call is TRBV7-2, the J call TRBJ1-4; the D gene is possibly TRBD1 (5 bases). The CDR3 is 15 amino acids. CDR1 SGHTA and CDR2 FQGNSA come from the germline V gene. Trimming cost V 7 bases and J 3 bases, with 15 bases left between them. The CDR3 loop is CASTLVQGPNEKLFF. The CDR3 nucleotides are TGTGCCAGCACCCTCGTCCAGGGTCCTAATGAAAAACTGTTTTTT. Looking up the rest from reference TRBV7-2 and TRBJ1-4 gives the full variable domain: GAGVSQSPSNKVTEKGKDVELRCDPISGHTALYWYRQSLGQGLEFLIYFQGNSAPDKSGLPSDRFSAERTGGSVSTLTIQRTQQEDSAVYLCASTLVQGPNEKLFFGSGTQLSVL.

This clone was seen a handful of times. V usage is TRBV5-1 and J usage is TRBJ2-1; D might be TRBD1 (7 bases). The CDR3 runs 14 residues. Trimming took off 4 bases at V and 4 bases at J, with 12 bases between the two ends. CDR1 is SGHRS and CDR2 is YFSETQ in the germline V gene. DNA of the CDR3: TGCGCCAGCAGCGGCGGGACAGCTTACAATGAGCAGTTCTTC. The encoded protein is CASSGGTAYNEQFF.

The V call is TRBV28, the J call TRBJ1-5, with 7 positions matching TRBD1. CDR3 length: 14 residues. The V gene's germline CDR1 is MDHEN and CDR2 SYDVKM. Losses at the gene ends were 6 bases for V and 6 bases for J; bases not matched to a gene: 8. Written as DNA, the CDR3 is TGTGCCAGCAGCCCGACAGGGTATATTCAGCCCCAGCATTTT. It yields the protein CASSPTGYIQPQHF. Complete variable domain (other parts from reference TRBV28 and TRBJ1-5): DVKVTQSSRYLVKRTGEKVFLECVQDMDHENMFWYRQDPGLGLRLIYFSYDVKMKEKGDIPEGYSVSREKKERFSLILESASTNQTSMYLCASSPTGYIQPQHFGDGTRLSIL.

The CDR3 nucleotides are TGTGCCAGCAGCCCGACAGGGGCGAATCAGCCCCAGCATTTT. Its protein product is CASSPTGANQPQHF. V usage is TRBV6-1 and J usage is TRBJ1-5; the match to TRBD1 covers 8 bases. Unmatched junction bases numbered 5, after V lost 6 bases and J lost 4 bases. This CDR3 is built from 14 residues. Looked up from germline, CDR1 is MNHNS and CDR2 is SASEGT.

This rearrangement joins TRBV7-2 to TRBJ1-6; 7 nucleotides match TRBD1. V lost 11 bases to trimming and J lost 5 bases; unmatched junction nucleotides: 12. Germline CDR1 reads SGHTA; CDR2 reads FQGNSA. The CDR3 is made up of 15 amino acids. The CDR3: CAGKSGGQDNSPLHF. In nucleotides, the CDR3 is TGTGCCGGAAAATCCGGCGGACAGGATAATTCACCCCTCCACTTT.

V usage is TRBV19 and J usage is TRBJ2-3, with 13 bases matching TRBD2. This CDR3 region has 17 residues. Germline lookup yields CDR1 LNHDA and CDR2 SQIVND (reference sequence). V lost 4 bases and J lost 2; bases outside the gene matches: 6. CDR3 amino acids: CASSKGGLAGSTDTQYF. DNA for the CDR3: TGTGCCAGTAGTAAAGGGGGACTAGCGGGGTCCACAGATACGCAGTATTTT. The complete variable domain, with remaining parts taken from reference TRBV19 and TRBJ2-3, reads DGGITQSPKYLFRKEGQNVTLSCEQNLNHDAMYWYRQDPGQGLRLIYYSQIVNDFQKGDIAEGYSVSREKKESFPLTVTSAQKNPTAFYLCASSKGGLAGSTDTQYFGPGTRLTVL.

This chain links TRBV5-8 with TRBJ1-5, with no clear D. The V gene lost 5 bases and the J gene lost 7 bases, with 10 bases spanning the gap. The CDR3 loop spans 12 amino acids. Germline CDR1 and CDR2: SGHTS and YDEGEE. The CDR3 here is CASRSRDQPQHF. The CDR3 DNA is TGTGCCAGCAGGTCTAGAGACCAGCCCCAGCATTTT.

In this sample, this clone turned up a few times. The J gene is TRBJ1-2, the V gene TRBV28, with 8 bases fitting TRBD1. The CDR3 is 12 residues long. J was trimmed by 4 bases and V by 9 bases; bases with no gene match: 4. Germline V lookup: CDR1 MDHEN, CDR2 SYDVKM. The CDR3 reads CASIDRGYGYTF. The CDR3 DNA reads TGTGCCAGTATCGACAGGGGCTATGGCTACACCTTC.

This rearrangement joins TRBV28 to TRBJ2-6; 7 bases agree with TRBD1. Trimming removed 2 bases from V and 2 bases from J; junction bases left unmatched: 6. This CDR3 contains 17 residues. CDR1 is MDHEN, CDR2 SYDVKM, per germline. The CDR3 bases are TGTGCCAGCAGTTTACCAACAGGGGCCCCTGGGGCCAACGTCCTGACTTTC. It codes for CASSLPTGAPGANVLTF.

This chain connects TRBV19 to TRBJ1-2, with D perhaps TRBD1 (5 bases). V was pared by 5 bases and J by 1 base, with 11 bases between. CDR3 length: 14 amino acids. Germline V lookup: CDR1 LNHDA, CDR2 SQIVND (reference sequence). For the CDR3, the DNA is TGTGCCAGTAGTGTCGCAGGGCATAACTATGGCTACACCTTC. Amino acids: CASSVAGHNYGYTF.

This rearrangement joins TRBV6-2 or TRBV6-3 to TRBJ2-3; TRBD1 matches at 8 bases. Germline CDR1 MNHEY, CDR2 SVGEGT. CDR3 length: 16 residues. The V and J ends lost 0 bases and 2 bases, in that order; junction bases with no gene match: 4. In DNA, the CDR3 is TGTGCCAGCAGTTACTCTAGACAGGGGATCACAGATACGCAGTATTTT. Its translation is CASSYSRQGITDTQYF.

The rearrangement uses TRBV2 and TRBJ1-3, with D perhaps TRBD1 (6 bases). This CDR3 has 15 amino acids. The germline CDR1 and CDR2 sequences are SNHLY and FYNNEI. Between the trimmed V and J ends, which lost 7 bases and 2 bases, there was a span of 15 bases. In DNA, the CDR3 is TGTGCCAGCACTTCAGGGGATTACGCTGGAAACACCATATATTTT. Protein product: CASTSGDYAGNTIYF.

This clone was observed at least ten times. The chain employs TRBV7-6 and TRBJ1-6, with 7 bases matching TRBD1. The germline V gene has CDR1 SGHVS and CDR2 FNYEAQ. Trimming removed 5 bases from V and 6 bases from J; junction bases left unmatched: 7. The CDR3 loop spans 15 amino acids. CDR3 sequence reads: CASSPEAGGNSPLHF. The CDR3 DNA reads TGTGCCAGCAGCCCCGAGGCAGGGGGTAATTCACCCCTCCACTTT.

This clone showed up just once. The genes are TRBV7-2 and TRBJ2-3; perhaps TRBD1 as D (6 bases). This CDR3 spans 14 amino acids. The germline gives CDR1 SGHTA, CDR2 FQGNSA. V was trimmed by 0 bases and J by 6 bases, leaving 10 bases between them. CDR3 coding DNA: TGTGCCAGCAGCTTAGCGCCGAGGGGGGATACGCAGTATTTT. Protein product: CASSLAPRGDTQYF.

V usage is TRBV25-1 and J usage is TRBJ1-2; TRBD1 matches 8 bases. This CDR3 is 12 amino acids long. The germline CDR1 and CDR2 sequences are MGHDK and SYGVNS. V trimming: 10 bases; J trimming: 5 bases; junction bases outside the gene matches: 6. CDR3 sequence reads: CATGQGGYGYTF. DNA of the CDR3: TGTGCCACCGGACAGGGAGGGTATGGCTACACCTTC.

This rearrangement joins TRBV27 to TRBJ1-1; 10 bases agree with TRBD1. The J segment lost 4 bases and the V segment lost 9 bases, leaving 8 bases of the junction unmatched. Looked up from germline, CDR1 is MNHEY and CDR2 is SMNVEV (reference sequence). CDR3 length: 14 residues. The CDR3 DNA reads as TGTGCCAGTCAGACAGGGGGCAGGGGCACTGAAGCTTTCTTT. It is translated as CASQTGGRGTEAFF.

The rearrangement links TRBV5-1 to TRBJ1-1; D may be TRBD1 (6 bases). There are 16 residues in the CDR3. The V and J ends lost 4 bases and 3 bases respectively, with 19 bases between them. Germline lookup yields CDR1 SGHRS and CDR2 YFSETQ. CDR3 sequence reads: CASSEKYRERDTEAFF. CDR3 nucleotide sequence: TGCGCCAGCAGCGAAAAGTACAGGGAAAGGGACACTGAAGCTTTCTTT. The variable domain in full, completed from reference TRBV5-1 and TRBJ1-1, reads KAGVTQTPRYLIKTRGQQVTLSCSPISGHRSVSWYQQTPGQGLQFLFEYFSETQRNKGNFPGRFSGRQFSNSRSEMNVSTLELGDSALYLCASSEKYRERDTEAFFGQGTRLTVV.

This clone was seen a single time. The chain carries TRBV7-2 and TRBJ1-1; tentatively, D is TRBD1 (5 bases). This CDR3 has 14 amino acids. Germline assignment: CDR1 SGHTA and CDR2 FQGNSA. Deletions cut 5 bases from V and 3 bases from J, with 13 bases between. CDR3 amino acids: CASSNRQTHTEAFF. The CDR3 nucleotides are TGTGCCAGCAGCAACCGACAGACCCACACTGAAGCTTTCTTT. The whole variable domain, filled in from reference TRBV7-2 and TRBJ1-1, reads GAGVSQSPSNKVTEKGKDVELRCDPISGHTALYWYRQSLGQGLEFLIYFQGNSAPDKSGLPSDRFSAERTGGSVSTLTIQRTQQEDSAVYLCASSNRQTHTEAFFGQGTRLTVV.

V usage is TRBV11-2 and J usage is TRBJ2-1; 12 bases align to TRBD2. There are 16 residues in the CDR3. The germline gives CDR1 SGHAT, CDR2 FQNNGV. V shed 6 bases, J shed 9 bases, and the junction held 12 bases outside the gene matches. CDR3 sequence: CASRDSSGGASGEQFF. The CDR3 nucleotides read TGTGCCAGCAGGGACTCTAGCGGGGGGGCTTCGGGTGAGCAGTTCTTC.

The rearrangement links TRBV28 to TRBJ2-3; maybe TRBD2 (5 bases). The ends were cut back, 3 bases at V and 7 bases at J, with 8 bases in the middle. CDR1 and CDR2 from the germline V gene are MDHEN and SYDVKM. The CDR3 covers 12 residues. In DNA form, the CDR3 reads TGTGCCAGCAGTTTGAGAGGGAATACGCAGTATTTT. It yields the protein CASSLRGNTQYF.

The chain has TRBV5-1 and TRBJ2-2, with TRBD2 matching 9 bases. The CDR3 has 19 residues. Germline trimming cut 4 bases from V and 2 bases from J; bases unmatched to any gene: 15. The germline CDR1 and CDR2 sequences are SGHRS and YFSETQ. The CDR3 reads CASSSGIFGTSINTGELFF. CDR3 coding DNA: TGCGCCAGCAGCAGCGGGATATTCGGGACTAGCATAAACACCGGGGAGCTGTTTTTT.

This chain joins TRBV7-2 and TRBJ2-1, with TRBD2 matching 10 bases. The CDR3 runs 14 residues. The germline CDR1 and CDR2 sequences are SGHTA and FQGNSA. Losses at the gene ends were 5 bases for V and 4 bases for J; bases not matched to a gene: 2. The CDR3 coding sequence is TGTGCCAGCAGCCTTAGCGGGGGGTACAATGAGCAGTTCTTC. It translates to CASSLSGGYNEQFF.

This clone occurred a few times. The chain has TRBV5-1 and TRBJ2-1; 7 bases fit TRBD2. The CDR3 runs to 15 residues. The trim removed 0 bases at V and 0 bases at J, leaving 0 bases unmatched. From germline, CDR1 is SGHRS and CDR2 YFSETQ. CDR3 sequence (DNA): TGCGCCAGCAGCTTGGGCGGGGGCTCCTACAATGAGCAGTTCTTC. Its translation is CASSLGGGSYNEQFF.

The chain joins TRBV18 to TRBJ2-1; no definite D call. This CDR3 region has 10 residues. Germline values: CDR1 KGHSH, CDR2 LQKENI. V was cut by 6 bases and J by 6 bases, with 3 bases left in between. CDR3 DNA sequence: TGTGCCAGCTCCCTCAATGAGCAGTTCTTC. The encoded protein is CASSLNEQFF.

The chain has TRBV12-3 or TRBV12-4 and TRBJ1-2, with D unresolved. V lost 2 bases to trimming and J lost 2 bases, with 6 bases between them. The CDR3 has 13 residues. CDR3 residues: CASSLSGNYGYTF. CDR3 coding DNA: TGTGCCAGCAGTTTATCGGGGAACTATGGCTACACCTTC.

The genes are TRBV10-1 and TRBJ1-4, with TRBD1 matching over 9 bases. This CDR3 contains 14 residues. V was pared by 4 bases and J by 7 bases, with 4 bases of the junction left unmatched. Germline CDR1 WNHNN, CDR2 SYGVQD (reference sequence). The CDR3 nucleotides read TGCGCCAGCAGTGCCACAGGGGGCTTTGAAAAACTGTTTTTT. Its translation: CASSATGGFEKLFF.

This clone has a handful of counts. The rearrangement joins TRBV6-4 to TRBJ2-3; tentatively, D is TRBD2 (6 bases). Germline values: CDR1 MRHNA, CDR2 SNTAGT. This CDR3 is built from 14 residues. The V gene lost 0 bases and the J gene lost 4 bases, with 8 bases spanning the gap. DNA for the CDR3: TGTGCCAGCAGTGACTCGACGGGGGCAGATACGCAGTATTTT. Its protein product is CASSDSTGADTQYF.

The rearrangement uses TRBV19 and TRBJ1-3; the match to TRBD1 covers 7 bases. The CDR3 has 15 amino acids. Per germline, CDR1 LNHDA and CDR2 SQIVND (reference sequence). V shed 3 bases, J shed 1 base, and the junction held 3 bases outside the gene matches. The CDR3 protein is CASSISRGSGNTIYF. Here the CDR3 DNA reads TGTGCCAGTAGTATTAGCAGGGGGTCTGGAAACACCATATATTTT.

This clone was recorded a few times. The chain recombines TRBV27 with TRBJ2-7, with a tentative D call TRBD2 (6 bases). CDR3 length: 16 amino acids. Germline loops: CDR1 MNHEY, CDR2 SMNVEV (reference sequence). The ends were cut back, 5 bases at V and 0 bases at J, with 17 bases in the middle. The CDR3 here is CASSRFPGGVSYEQYF. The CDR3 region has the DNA TGTGCCAGCAGTCGGTTCCCTGGCGGGGTCTCCTACGAGCAGTACTTC.

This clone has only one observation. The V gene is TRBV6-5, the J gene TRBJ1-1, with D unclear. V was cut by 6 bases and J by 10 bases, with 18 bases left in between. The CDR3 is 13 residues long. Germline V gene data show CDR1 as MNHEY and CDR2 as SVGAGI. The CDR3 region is CASRPSAAPGAFF. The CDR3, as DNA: TGTGCCAGCAGACCTAGCGCAGCTCCCGGAGCTTTCTTT.